This TCR beta chain was documented in a study of T cells in Graves' hyperthyroidism and ophthalmopathy. Study-wide background: Peripheral blood samples were taken at initial diagnosis, prior to any treatment.

There are a few counts of this clonotype. Its antigen is currently unknown. Diagnoses used clinical symptoms, serum thyroxine and TRAb, thyroid ultrasound and orbital computed tomography. Fresh peripheral blood, approximately 10 ml, yielded the PBMCs. General observations from the study: Progression to ophthalmopathy was predicted a median of approximately 6.4 months early.

Germline V CDR1 and CDR2: SQVTM, ANQGSEA. Losses at the gene ends were 3 bases for V and 5 bases for J; bases not matched to a gene: 11. CDR3 length equals 16 residues. RNA transcripts provided the source from which TCR beta CDR3 regions were amplified. Primed by the HTBI set, a first-round RT-PCR was run on the TCR CDR3. TCRdb processed the multiplex PCR reads anew with MiXCR; each CDR3 protein has one entry. The sample carries around 340,000 distinct CDR3 sequences, about 20% recorded once. The chain joins TRBV29-1 to TRBJ2-1; TRBD2 aligns across 9 bases. The sequence was obtained from a woman between 50 and 59 years old with Graves' hyperthyroidism. Sample: blood. The CDR3 bases are TGCAGCGTTGATGGGGTAGCGGGAGTATGGGACAATGAGCAGTTCTTC. Protein sequence: CSVDGVAGVWDNEQFF.